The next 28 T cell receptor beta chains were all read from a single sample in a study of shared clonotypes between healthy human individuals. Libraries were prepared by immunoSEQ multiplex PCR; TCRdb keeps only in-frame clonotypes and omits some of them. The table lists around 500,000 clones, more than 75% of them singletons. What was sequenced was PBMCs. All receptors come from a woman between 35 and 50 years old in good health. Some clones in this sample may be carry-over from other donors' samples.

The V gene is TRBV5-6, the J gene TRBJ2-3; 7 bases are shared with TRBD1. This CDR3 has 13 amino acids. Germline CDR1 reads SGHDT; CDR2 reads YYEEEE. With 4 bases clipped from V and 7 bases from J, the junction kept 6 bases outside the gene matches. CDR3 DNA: TGTGCCAGCAGCCGTACAGGGGCATATACGCAGTATTTT. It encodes CASSRTGAYTQYF.

The CDR3 coding sequence is TGTGCCGCCCATGGAGGTGCCTACGAGCAGTACTTC. Residues: CAAHGGAYEQYF. The rearrangement joins TRBV6-4 to TRBJ2-7; weak D call: TRBD2 (5 bases). V dropped 11 bases and J dropped 2 bases, with 13 bases sitting between them. This CDR3 is 12 amino acids long. Germline CDR1 and CDR2: MRHNA and SNTAGT.

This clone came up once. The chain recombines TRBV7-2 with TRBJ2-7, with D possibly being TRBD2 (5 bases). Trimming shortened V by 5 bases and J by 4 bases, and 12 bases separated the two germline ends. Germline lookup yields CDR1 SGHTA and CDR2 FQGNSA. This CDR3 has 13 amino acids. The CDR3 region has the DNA TGTGCCAGCAGCCGGGCCCGGGATTACGAGCAGTACTTC. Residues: CASSRARDYEQYF.

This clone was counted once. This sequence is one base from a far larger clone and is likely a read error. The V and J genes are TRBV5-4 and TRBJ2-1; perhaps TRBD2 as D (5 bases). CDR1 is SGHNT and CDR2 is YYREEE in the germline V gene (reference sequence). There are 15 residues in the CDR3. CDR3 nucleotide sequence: TGTGTCAGCAGCTTGGACGGGGAAGCCTACAATGAGCAGTTCTTC. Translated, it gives CVSSLDGEAYNEQFF.

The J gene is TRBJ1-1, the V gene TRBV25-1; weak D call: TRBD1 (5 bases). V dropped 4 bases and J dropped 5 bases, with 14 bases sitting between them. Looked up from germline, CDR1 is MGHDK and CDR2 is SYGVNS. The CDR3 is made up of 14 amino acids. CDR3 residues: CASSAQMWGTEAFF. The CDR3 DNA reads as TGTGCCAGCAGTGCCCAGATGTGGGGGACTGAAGCTTTCTTT.

CDR3: CASSLGMDHQHF. The CDR3 DNA reads as TGTGCCAGCAGCTTGGGCATGGATCACCAGCATTTT. The V call is TRBV7-9, the J call TRBJ1-5; the D is unclear. Per the germline V gene, CDR1 is SEHNR and CDR2 is FQNEAQ (reference sequence). The CDR3 contains 12 residues. Deletions cut 3 bases from V and 12 bases from J, with 12 bases between.

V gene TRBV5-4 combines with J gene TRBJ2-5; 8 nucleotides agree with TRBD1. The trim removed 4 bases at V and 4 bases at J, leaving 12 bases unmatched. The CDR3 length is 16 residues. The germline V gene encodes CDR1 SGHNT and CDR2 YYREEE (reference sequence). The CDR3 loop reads CASSTRQGSPAETQYF. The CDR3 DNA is TGTGCCAGCAGCACCCGACAGGGGTCCCCCGCAGAGACCCAGTACTTC.

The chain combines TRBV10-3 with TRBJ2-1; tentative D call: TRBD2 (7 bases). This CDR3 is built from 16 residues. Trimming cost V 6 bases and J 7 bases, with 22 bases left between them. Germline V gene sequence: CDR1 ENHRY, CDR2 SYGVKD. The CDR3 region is CAIRGASGGVSNEQFF. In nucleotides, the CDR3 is TGTGCCATCAGGGGGGCTAGCGGAGGGGTCTCGAATGAGCAGTTCTTC.

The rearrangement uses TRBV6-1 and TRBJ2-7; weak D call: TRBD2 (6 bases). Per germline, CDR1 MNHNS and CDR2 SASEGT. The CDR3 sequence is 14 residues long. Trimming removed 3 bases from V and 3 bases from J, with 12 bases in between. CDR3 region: CASSDPRLVYEQYF. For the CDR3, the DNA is TGTGCCAGCAGTGATCCCCGACTAGTCTACGAGCAGTACTTC.

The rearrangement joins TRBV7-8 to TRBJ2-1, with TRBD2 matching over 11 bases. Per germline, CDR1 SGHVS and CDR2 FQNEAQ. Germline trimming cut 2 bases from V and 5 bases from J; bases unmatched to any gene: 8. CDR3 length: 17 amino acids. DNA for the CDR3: TGTGCCAGCAGCTTAAGACCATTTAGCGGGAGGGACAATGAGCAGTTCTTC. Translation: CASSLRPFSGRDNEQFF.

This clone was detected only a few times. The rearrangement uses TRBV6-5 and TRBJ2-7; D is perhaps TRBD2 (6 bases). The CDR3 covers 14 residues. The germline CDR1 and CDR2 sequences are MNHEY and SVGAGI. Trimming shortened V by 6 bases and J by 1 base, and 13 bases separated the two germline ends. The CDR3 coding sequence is TGTGCCAGCAGGCGGGGCATCGAGTCCTACGAGCAGTACTTC. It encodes CASRRGIESYEQYF.

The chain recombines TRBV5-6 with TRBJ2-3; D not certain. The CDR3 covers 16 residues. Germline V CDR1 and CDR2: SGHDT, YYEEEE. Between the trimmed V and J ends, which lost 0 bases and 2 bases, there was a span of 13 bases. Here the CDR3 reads CASSLVSASTTDTQYF. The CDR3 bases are TGTGCCAGCAGCTTGGTATCGGCTAGTACCACAGATACGCAGTATTTT.

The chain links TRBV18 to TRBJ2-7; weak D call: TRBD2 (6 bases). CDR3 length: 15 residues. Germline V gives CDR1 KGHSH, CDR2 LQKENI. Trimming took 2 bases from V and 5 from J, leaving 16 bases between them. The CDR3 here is CASSPTRGPGDEQYF. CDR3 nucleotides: TGTGCCAGCTCACCAACCCGAGGCCCGGGAGACGAGCAGTACTTC.

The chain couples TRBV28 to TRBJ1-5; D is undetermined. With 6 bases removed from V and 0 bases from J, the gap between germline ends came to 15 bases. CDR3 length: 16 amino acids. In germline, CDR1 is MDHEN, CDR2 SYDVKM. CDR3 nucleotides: TGTGCCAGCAGGGCTGGGCTTGCTTATAGCAATCAGCCCCAGCATTTT. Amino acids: CASRAGLAYSNQPQHF.

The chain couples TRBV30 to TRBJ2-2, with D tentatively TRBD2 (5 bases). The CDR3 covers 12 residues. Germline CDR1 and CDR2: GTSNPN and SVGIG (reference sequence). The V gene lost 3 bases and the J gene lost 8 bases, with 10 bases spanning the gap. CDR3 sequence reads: CAWRTRQGELFF. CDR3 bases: TGTGCCTGGAGAACTAGGCAAGGGGAGCTGTTTTTT.

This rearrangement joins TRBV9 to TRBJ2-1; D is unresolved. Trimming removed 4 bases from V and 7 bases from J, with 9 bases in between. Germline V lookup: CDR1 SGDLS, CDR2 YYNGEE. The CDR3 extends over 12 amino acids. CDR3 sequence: CASSLTLNEQFF. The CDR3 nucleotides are TGTGCCAGCAGCTTGACTTTAAATGAGCAGTTCTTC.

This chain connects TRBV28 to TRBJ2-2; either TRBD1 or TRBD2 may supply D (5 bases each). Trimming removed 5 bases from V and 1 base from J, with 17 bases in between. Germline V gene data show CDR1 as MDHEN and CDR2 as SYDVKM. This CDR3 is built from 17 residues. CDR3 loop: CASSIRHGGWNTGELFF. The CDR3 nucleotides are TGTGCCAGCAGTATCCGACATGGGGGATGGAACACCGGGGAGCTGTTTTTT.

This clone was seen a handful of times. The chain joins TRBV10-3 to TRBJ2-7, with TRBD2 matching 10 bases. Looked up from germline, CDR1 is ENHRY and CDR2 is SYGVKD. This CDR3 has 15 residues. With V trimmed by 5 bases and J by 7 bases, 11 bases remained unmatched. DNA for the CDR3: TGTGCCATCAGTCCGCAGCGGGAGGGCCCGGGGGAGCAGTACTTC. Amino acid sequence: CAISPQREGPGEQYF.

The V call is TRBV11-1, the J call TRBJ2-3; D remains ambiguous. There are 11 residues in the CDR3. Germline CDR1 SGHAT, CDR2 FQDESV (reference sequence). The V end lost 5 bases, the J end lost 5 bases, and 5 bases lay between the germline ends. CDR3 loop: CASSLLDTQYF. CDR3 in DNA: TGTGCCAGCAGCCTTTTAGATACGCAGTATTTT.

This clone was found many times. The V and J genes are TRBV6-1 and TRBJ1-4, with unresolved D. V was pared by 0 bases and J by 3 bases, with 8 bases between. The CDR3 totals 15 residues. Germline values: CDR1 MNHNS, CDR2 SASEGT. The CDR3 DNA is TGTGCCAGCAGTGAAGCGTTGGGGTCTAATGAAAAACTGTTTTTT. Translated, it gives CASSEALGSNEKLFF.

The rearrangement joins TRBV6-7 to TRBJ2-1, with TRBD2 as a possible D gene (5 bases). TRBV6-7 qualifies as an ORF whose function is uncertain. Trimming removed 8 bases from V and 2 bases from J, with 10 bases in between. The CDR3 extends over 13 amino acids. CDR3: CASCERTYNEQFF. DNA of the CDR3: TGTGCCAGCTGTGAGCGGACCTACAATGAGCAGTTCTTC.

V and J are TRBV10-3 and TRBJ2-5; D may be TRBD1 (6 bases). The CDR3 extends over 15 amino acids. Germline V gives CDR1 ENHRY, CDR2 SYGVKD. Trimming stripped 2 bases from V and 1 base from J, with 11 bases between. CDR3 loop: CAISETMTGQETQYF. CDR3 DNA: TGTGCCATCAGTGAGACCATGACAGGCCAAGAGACCCAGTACTTC.

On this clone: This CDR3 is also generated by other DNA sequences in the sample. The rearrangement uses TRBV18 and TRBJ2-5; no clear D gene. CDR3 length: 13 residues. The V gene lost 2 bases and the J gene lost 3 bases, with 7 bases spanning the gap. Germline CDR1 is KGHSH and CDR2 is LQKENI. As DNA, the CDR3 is TGTGCCAGCTCACCAGGAACGGAAGAGACCCAGTACTTC. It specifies CASSPGTEETQYF.

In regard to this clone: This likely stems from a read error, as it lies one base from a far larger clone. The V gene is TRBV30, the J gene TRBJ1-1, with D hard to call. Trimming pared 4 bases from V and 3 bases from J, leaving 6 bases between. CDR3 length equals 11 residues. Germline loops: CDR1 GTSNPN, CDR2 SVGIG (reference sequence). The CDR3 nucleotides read TGTGCCTGGACTACTTACACTGAAGCTTTCTTT. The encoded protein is CAWTTYTEAFF.

The CDR3 loop is CASRSGTSGIREQFF. CDR3 nucleotides: TGTGCCAGCAGGTCCGGGACTAGCGGGATTCGTGAGCAGTTCTTC. The gene calls are TRBV2 and TRBJ2-1; the match to TRBD2 covers 13 bases. The CDR3 is 15 amino acids. CDR1 and CDR2 (germline): SNHLY, FYNNEI. After removal of 6 bases from V and 9 bases from J, the junction contained 8 bases not matched to a gene.

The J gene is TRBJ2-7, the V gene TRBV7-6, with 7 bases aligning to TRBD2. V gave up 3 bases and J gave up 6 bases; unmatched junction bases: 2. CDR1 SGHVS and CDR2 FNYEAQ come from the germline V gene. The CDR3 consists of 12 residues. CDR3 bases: TGTGCCAGCAGCTTTGGGGAGGGCGAGCAGTACTTC. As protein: CASSFGEGEQYF.

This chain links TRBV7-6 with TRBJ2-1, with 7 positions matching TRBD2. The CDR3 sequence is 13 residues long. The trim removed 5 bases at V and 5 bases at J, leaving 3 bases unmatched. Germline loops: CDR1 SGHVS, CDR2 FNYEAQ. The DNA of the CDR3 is TGTGCCAGCAGCAAGACTAGCAACAATGAGCAGTTCTTC. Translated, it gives CASSKTSNNEQFF.

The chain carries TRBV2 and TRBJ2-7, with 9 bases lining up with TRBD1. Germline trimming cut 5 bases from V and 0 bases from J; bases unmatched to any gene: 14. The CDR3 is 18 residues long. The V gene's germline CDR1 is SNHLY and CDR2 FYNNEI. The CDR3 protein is CASSPGTGIPPSSYEQYF. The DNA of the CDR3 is TGTGCCAGCAGTCCCGGGACAGGGATACCACCAAGCTCCTACGAGCAGTACTTC.